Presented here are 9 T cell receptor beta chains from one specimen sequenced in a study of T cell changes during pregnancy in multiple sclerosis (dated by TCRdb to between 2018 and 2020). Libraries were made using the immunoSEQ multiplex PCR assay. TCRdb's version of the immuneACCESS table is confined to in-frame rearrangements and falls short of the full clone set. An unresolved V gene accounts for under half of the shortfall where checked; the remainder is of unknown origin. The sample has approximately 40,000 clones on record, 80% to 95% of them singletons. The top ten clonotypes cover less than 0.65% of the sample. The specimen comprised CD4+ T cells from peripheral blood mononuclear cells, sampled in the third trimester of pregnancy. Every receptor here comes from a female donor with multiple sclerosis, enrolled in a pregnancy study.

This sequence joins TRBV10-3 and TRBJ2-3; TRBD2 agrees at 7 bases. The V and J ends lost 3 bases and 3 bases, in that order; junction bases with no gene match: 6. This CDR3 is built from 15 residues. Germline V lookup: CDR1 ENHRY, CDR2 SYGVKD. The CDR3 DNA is TGTGCCATCAGTGAACTGGCGGGAGTAACAGATACGCAGTATTTT. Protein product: CAISELAGVTDTQYF.

The CDR3: CASSPSGLAIGGPFF. In nucleotides, the CDR3 is TGTGCCAGCAGCCCGTCCGGACTAGCGATCGGTGGTCCGTTCTTC. The V gene is TRBV7-9, the J gene TRBJ2-1, with 9 bases that match TRBD2. Germline CDR1 is SEHNR and CDR2 is FQNEAQ (reference sequence). This CDR3 comprises 15 residues. V was pared by 5 bases and J by 15 bases, with 17 bases of the junction left unmatched.

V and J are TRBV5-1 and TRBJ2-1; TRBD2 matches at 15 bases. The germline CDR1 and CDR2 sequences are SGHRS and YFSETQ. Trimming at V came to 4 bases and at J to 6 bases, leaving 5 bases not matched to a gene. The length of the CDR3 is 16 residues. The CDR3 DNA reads TGCGCCAGCAGCCCGGGGGGACTAGCGGGAGGCAATGAGCAGTTCTTC. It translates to CASSPGGLAGGNEQFF.

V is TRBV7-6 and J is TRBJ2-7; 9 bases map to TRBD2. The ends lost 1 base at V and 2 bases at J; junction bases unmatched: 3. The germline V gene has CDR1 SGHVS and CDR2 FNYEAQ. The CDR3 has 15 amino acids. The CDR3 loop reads CASSLGIAGAYEQYF. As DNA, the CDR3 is TGTGCCAGCAGCTTAGGAATAGCGGGAGCCTACGAGCAGTACTTC.

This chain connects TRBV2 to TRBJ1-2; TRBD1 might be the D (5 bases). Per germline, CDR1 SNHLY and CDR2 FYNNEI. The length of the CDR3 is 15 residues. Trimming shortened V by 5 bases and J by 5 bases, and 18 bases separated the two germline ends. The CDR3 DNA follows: TGTGCCAGCAGTTCAGGCTTCGACAGATCTTATGGCTACACCTTC. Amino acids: CASSSGFDRSYGYTF.

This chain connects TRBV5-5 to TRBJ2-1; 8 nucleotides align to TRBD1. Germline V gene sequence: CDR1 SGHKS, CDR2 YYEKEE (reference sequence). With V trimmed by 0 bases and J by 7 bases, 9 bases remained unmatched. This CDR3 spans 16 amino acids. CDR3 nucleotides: TGTGCCAGCAGCTTGGGACCGACAGGGGTAGAGAATGAGCAGTTCTTC. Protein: CASSLGPTGVENEQFF. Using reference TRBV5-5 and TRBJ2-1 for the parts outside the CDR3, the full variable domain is DAGVTQSPTHLIKTRGQQVTLRCSPISGHKSVSWYQQVLGQGPQFIFQYYEKEERGRGNFPDRFSARQFPNYSSELNVNALLLGDSALYLCASSLGPTGVENEQFFGPGTRLTVL.

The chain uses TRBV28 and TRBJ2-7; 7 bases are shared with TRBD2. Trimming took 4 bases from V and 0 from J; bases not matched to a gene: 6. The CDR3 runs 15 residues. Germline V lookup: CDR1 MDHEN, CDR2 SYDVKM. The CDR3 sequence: CASSSGTTFSYEQYF. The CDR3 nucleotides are TGTGCCAGCAGTTCCGGGACTACCTTCTCCTACGAGCAGTACTTC.

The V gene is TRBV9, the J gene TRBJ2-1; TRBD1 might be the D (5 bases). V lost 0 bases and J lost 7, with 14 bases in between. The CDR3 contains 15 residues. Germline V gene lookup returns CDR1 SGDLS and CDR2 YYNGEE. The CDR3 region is CASSVAGFGVNEQFF. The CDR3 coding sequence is TGTGCCAGCAGCGTAGCAGGGTTCGGCGTAAATGAGCAGTTCTTC.

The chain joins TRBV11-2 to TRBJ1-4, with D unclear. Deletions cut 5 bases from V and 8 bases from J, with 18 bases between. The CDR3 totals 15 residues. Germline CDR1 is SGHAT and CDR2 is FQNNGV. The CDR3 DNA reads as TGTGCCAGCAGCCCCCTGAGCTGGGAGGGCGAAAAACTGTTTTTT. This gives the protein CASSPLSWEGEKLFF. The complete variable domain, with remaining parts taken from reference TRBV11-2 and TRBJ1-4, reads EAGVAQSPRYKIIEKRQSVAFWCNPISGHATLYWYQQILGQGPKLLIQFQNNGVVDDSQLPKDRFSAERLKGVDSTLKIQPAKLEDSAVYLCASSPLSWEGEKLFFGSGTQLSVL.